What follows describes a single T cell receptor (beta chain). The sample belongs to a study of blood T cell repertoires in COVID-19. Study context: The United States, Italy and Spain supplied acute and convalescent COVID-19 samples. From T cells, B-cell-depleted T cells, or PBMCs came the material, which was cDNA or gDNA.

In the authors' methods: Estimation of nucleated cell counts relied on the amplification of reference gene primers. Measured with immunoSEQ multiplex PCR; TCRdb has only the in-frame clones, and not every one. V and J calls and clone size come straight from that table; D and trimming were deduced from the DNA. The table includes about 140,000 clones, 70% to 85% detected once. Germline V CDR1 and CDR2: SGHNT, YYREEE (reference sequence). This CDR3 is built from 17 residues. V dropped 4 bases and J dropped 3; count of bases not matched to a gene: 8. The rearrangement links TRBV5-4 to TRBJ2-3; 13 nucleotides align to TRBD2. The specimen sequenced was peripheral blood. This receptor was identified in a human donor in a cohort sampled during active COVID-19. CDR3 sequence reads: CASSIGTSGASTDTQYF. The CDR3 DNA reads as TGTGCCAGCAGCATCGGGACTAGCGGGGCCTCAACAGATACGCAGTATTTT.